The 26 T cell receptor beta chains below come from one sample, sequenced in a study of blood T cell repertoires in COVID-19 (TCRdb year 2020). The library came from the immunoSEQ multiplex PCR assay. TCRdb carries this immuneACCESS record with in-frame sequences only. Its versions omit some clonotypes, under half of them owing to an unresolved V gene in the studies checked, with the rest unexplained. The sample table records about 390,000 clones; roughly 86% of these occur just once. The ten largest clones represent 2% to 2.5% of the sample. The sequencing input was peripheral blood. The receptor set was obtained from a woman in her fifties or sixties with COVID-19, enrolled during active disease.

This rearrangement joins TRBV9 to TRBJ2-7; 11 bases line up with TRBD1. V lost 0 bases to trimming and J lost 3 bases; unmatched junction nucleotides: 2. This CDR3 has 15 amino acids. Germline V gives CDR1 SGDLS, CDR2 YYNGEE. DNA of the CDR3: TGTGCCAGCAGCGTAGGGACAGGGGGCTTCTACGAGCAGTACTTC. It specifies CASSVGTGGFYEQYF.

The chain has TRBV9 and TRBJ1-2; tentatively, D is TRBD1 (5 bases). This CDR3 has 14 amino acids. The V gene lost 0 bases and the J gene lost 6 bases, with 12 bases spanning the gap. Germline CDR1 is SGDLS and CDR2 is YYNGEE. The CDR3 region is CASSVGPQGDGYTF. CDR3 coding DNA: TGTGCCAGCAGCGTAGGTCCCCAGGGTGATGGCTACACCTTC.

This rearrangement joins TRBV4-1 to TRBJ2-7; D is unclear. The CDR3 length is 14 residues. V lost 1 base, J lost 3 bases, and 10 bases lay in between. The germline V gene encodes CDR1 MGHRA and CDR2 YSYEKL. CDR3 DNA: TGCGCCAGCAGCCAAGCTCCCTCGAGCTACGAGCAGTACTTC. Its translation is CASSQAPSSYEQYF.

This sequence joins TRBV18 and TRBJ1-1, with 8 bases identical to TRBD1. The CDR3 sequence is 17 residues long. J was trimmed by 0 bases and V by 3 bases; bases with no gene match: 9. The germline V gene has CDR1 KGHSH and CDR2 LQKENI. The CDR3 protein is CASSPLGQGGMNTEAFF. DNA of the CDR3: TGTGCCAGCTCACCTCTCGGACAGGGAGGAATGAACACTGAAGCTTTCTTT.

The chain joins TRBV27 to TRBJ2-2, with no clear D. Germline V gene data show CDR1 as MNHEY and CDR2 as SMNVEV (reference sequence). Trimming pared 3 bases from V and 5 bases from J, leaving 10 bases between. CDR3 length: 14 residues. CDR3 region: CASSFFPATGELFF. The DNA of the CDR3 is TGTGCCAGCAGTTTCTTTCCAGCGACCGGGGAGCTGTTTTTT.

J is TRBJ2-3 and V is TRBV3-1 (or the pseudogene TRBV3-2), with 9 bases aligning to TRBD2. Looked up from germline, CDR1 is LGHDT and CDR2 is YNNKEL (reference sequence). J lost 0 bases, V lost 4 bases, and 11 bases had no gene match. This CDR3 is 18 amino acids long. The CDR3 coding sequence is TGTGCCAGCAGCCTCCCATCTCGACTAGCGGTTAGCACAGATACGCAGTATTTT. Protein product: CASSLPSRLAVSTDTQYF.

The rearrangement links TRBV3-1 (or the pseudogene TRBV3-2) to TRBJ1-6, with D maybe TRBD1 (5 bases). The germline V gene encodes CDR1 LGHDT and CDR2 YNNKEL (reference sequence). V dropped 5 bases and J dropped 7 bases, with 12 bases sitting between them. The CDR3 loop spans 14 amino acids. Here the CDR3 reads CASSARDSNSPLHF. CDR3 bases: TGTGCCAGCAGCGCCCGGGACTCCAATTCACCCCTCCACTTT.

This chain connects TRBV5-4 to TRBJ2-7; 8 positions agree with TRBD1. Per germline, CDR1 SGHNT and CDR2 YYREEE (reference sequence). This CDR3 is built from 15 residues. The V segment lost 3 bases and the J segment 0 bases; nucleotides outside the gene matches: 5. The CDR3, as DNA: TGTGCCAGCAGCTCGGACAGGGCGAGCTCCTACGAGCAGTACTTC. Translation gives CASSSDRASSYEQYF. Full variable domain (missing parts from reference TRBV5-4 and TRBJ2-7): ETGVTQSPTHLIKTRGQQVTLRCSSQSGHNTVSWYQQALGQGPQFIFQYYREEENGRGNFPPRFSGLQFPNYSSELNVNALELDDSALYLCASSSDRASSYEQYFGPGTRLTVT.

J is TRBJ1-1 and V is TRBV5-1; D is perhaps TRBD1 (5 bases). Per germline, CDR1 SGHRS and CDR2 YFSETQ. V was pared by 6 bases and J by 2 bases, with 17 bases between. CDR3 size: 15 residues. The CDR3 protein is CASTRLGGSNTEAFF. For the CDR3, the DNA is TGCGCCAGCACCAGACTGGGGGGATCCAACACTGAAGCTTTCTTT.

V and J are TRBV9 and TRBJ1-1; D is perhaps TRBD1 (6 bases). V lost 3 bases, J lost 8 bases, and 11 bases lay in between. The CDR3 sequence is 12 residues long. Germline lookup yields CDR1 SGDLS and CDR2 YYNGEE. This CDR3 is CASSGSGQEAFF. The CDR3 region has the DNA TGTGCCAGCAGCGGCAGCGGACAGGAAGCTTTCTTT.

The gene calls are TRBV7-8 and TRBJ2-7; possible D gene TRBD1, 5 bases. Per the germline V gene, CDR1 is SGHVS and CDR2 is FQNEAQ. The length of the CDR3 is 15 residues. V lost 1 base to trimming and J lost 0 bases, with 10 bases between them. The CDR3, as DNA: TGTGCCAGCAGCTTAGAGTCCCAGGGCTCCTACGAGCAGTACTTC. Translating gives CASSLESQGSYEQYF.

This clone was counted once. The chain uses TRBV3-1 (or the pseudogene TRBV3-2) and TRBJ2-5; weak D call: TRBD2 (5 bases). The CDR3 has 14 amino acids. Germline loops: CDR1 LGHDT, CDR2 YNNKEL (reference sequence). The V and J ends lost 4 bases and 3 bases respectively, with 12 bases between them. The CDR3 DNA is TGTGCCAGCAGCCCAACCGGACTGGAAGAGACCCAGTACTTC. It specifies CASSPTGLEETQYF.

For this clone: Other nucleotide sequences from this sample produce the same CDR3. The chain carries TRBV30 and TRBJ1-6; the match to TRBD1 covers 8 bases. Germline V CDR1 and CDR2: GTSNPN, SVGIG (reference sequence). The length of the CDR3 is 13 residues. V lost 1 base to trimming and J lost 7 bases; unmatched junction nucleotides: 0. This chain's CDR3 is CAWSGQGNSPLHF. In DNA, the CDR3 is TGTGCCTGGAGTGGACAGGGGAATTCACCCCTCCACTTT.

The V and J genes are TRBV5-1 and TRBJ2-7, with D possibly TRBD2 on 5 matching bases. V was pared by 3 bases and J by 5 bases, with 9 bases between. The CDR3 is made up of 12 amino acids. Germline V gives CDR1 SGHRS, CDR2 YFSETQ. Here the CDR3 reads CASSWPGDEQYF. In DNA form, the CDR3 reads TGCGCCAGCAGCTGGCCCGGGGACGAGCAGTACTTC.

This chain uses TRBV18 with TRBJ2-7, with 7 bases identical to TRBD1. CDR3 length equals 15 residues. The germline gives CDR1 KGHSH, CDR2 LQKENI. V trimming: 6 bases; J trimming: 5 bases; junction bases outside the gene matches: 13. CDR3: CASSLGQPGRDEQYF. The CDR3 DNA reads as TGTGCCAGCTCCCTGGGACAGCCGGGACGCGACGAGCAGTACTTC.

The table lists this clone with a count of one. The chain has TRBV2 and TRBJ2-7; TRBD1 matches 11 bases. Germline CDR1 is SNHLY and CDR2 is FYNNEI. The ends lost 5 bases at V and 2 bases at J; junction bases unmatched: 2. The CDR3 has 14 amino acids. CDR3: CASSRTGGPYEQYF. For the CDR3, the DNA is TGTGCCAGCAGTCGGACAGGGGGCCCCTACGAGCAGTACTTC.

This chain connects TRBV5-6 to TRBJ2-3, with 7 bases identical to TRBD1. The V gene end was trimmed by 6 bases and the J gene end by 0 bases; junction bases not matched to a gene: 16. The CDR3 length is 18 residues. Germline loops: CDR1 SGHDT, CDR2 YYEEEE. The CDR3 region is CASISDRSRTSSTDTQYF. In DNA form, the CDR3 reads TGTGCCAGCATTTCGGACAGGAGTAGAACATCTAGCACAGATACGCAGTATTTT.

The rearrangement links TRBV19 to TRBJ2-7, with 11 bases aligning to TRBD1. Germline values: CDR1 LNHDA, CDR2 SQIVND (reference sequence). The CDR3 sequence is 16 residues long. The junction had 7 bases not matched to a gene; V was cut back by 3 bases and J by 3 bases. The CDR3: CASSISPGTGGYEQYF. Here the CDR3 DNA reads TGTGCCAGTAGTATCTCTCCCGGGACAGGGGGCTACGAGCAGTACTTC. Combining the CDR3 with reference TRBV19 and TRBJ2-7 gives the whole variable domain DGGITQSPKYLFRKEGQNVTLSCEQNLNHDAMYWYRQDPGQGLRLIYYSQIVNDFQKGDIAEGYSVSREKKESFPLTVTSAQKNPTAFYLCASSISPGTGGYEQYFGPGTRLTVT.

This chain joins TRBV14 and TRBJ2-6; perhaps TRBD1 as D (5 bases). V shed 8 bases and J shed 0 bases, with 14 bases lying between them. Germline V lookup: CDR1 SGHDN, CDR2 FVKESK. The CDR3 consists of 16 residues. CDR3 in amino acids: CASGRTTGSGANVLTF. DNA of the CDR3: TGTGCCAGCGGACGGACAACGGGCTCTGGGGCCAACGTCCTGACTTTC.

The chain combines TRBV30 with TRBJ1-4, with 7 positions matching TRBD1. V shed 4 bases and J 5 bases; nucleotides not matched to a gene: 10. The CDR3 is 15 amino acids. Germline values: CDR1 GTSNPN, CDR2 SVGIG (reference sequence). CDR3 in amino acids: CAWNPGGQLNEKLFF. In DNA, the CDR3 is TGTGCCTGGAATCCAGGGGGACAGCTGAATGAAAAACTGTTTTTT. Supplemented by reference TRBV30 and TRBJ1-4, the full variable domain reads SQTIHQWPATLVQPVGSPLSLECTVEGTSNPNLYWYRQAAGRGLQLLFYSVGIGQISSEVPQNLSASRPQDRQFILSSKKLLLSDSGFYLCAWNPGGQLNEKLFFGSGTQLSVL.

The chain employs TRBV15 and TRBJ1-1; D is unclear. Trimming removed 1 base at V and 7 bases at J, with 7 bases between. Germline V gene sequence: CDR1 LNHNV, CDR2 YYDKDF (reference sequence). The CDR3 spans 12 residues. The CDR3 sequence: CATSRGYSEAFF. CDR3 DNA sequence: TGTGCCACCAGCAGAGGGTACAGTGAAGCTTTCTTT.

The chain combines TRBV27 with TRBJ2-7, with TRBD2 identical over 11 bases. In germline, CDR1 is MNHEY, CDR2 SMNVEV (reference sequence). The ends lost 4 bases at V and 3 bases at J; junction bases unmatched: 8. CDR3 length equals 16 residues. CDR3 sequence (DNA): TGTGCCAGCAGTTACCGGCCTAGCGGGGGGATCTACGAGCAGTACTTC. Translating gives CASSYRPSGGIYEQYF.

This rearrangement joins TRBV3-1 (or the pseudogene TRBV3-2) to TRBJ2-5; a weak D match, TRBD1 (7 bases). The germline V gene has CDR1 LGHDT and CDR2 YNNKEL (reference sequence). The CDR3 is 15 residues long. Trimming took off 0 bases at V and 2 bases at J, with 10 bases between the two ends. The CDR3 loop reads CASSQDRGTQETQYF. DNA for the CDR3: TGTGCCAGCAGCCAAGACAGGGGGACTCAAGAGACCCAGTACTTC.

The rearrangement uses TRBV6-5 and TRBJ2-2; 7 bases are shared with TRBD1. CDR1 is MNHEY, CDR2 SVGAGI, per germline. The CDR3 loop spans 14 amino acids. Germline trimming cut 6 bases from V and 7 bases from J; bases unmatched to any gene: 8. In DNA, the CDR3 is TGTGCCAGCAGCAAACAGGGGTATGGCGGGGAGCTGTTTTTT. This gives the protein CASSKQGYGGELFF.

The chain combines TRBV3-1 (or the pseudogene TRBV3-2) with TRBJ2-6, with D perhaps matching TRBD2 (5 bases). Germline assignment: CDR1 LGHDT and CDR2 YNNKEL (reference sequence). V was trimmed by 2 bases and J by 2 bases, leaving 7 bases between them. The CDR3 contains 15 residues. This chain's CDR3 is CASSQPGAGANVLTF. DNA for the CDR3: TGTGCCAGCAGCCAACCCGGGGCTGGGGCCAACGTCCTGACTTTC.

This clone was detected only once. The V call is TRBV5-6, the J call TRBJ2-4; tentatively, D is TRBD2 (6 bases). The CDR3 is made up of 15 amino acids. CDR1 is SGHDT and CDR2 is YYEEEE in the germline V gene. Trimming stripped 4 bases from V and 8 bases from J, with 19 bases between. This CDR3 is CASSGSIGGVDIQYF. The CDR3, as DNA: TGTGCCAGCAGCGGATCAATTGGCGGGGTGGACATTCAGTACTTC.